A single TCR beta chain is shown here with its context. Its antigen is as yet unknown. The data belong to a study of cytomegalovirus exposure and HLA in healthy donors. Study-level information: The same platform was used for the 110 or so validation repertoires and the 600 to 850 first-cohort repertoires, a later analysis reported. Study findings and constraints: The finding came from a later analysis; first-cohort TCR clusters tended to co-occur in the roughly 110 validation repertoires.

Here immunoSEQ multiplex PCR was the method, and the copy in TCRdb shows in-frame clones only, minus some. Of 150,000 or so clones detected, 89% appear once; the ten largest clones hold about 9.9%. Germline lookup yields CDR1 LNHNV and CDR2 YYDKDF (reference sequence). Trimming cost V 3 bases and J 7 bases, with 19 bases left between them. This CDR3 region has 17 residues. While the first cohort had 600 to 800 subjects, the donors belonged to the separate validation cohort of more than 95 subjects. The V and J genes are TRBV15 and TRBJ1-6; D is perhaps TRBD1 (5 bases). This receptor was taken from a woman younger than 30 in good health and CMV-seropositive. Sequencing was carried out using PBMCs. This CDR3 is CATSRGRRGRENSPLHF. In DNA form, the CDR3 reads TGTGCCACCAGCAGGGGGCGTAGGGGCAGGGAAAATTCACCCCTCCACTTT.